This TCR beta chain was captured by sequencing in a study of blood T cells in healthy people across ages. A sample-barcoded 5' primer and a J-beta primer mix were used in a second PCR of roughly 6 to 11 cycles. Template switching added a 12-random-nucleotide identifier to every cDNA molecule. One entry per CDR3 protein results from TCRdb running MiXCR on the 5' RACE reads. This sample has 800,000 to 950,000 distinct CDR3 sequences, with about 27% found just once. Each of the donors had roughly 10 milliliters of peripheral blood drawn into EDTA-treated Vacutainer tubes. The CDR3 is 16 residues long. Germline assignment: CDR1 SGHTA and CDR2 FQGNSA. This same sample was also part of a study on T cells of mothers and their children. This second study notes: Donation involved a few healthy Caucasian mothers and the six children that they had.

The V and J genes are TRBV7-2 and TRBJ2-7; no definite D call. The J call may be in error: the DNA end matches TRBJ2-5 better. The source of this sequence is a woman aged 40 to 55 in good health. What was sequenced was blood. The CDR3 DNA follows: TGTGCCAGCAGCTTATCCCCTGCGCCCCTCCAAGAGACCCAGTACTTC. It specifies CASSLSPAPLQETQYF.